This T cell receptor beta chain emerged from a study of beta chain features in type 1 diabetes. The whole isolated RNA underwent reverse transcription, so sequencing captured expressed TCRB transcripts. Assay: immunoSEQ multiplex PCR; the TCRdb copy retains only in-frame clones and omits some. Found here are about 350,000 clones, about 18% of them singletons; the top ten hold approximately 0.041%. This CDR3 has 11 residues. Trimming took 9 bases from V and 7 from J; bases not matched to a gene: 5. Germline V gene lookup returns CDR1 ENHRY and CDR2 SYGVKD. The receptor's source is a woman between 18 and 29 years old in good health. The chain carries TRBV10-3 and TRBJ1-2; 7 nucleotides line up with TRBD1. The sample was naive CD4+ T cells from blood. This chain's CDR3 is CAITGDSGYTF. Written as DNA, the CDR3 is TGTGCCATAACAGGGGATAGTGGCTACACCTTC.